These 15 T cell receptor beta chains originate from one sample sequenced in a study of T cell responses to AZD1222 COVID-19 vaccine. Sequencing used immunoSEQ multiplex PCR; TCRdb keeps in-frame clones, though not all of them. Of 75,000 to 100,000 clones in the sample, more than 90% were seen once. Material: peripheral blood, obtained on day 0 of AZD1222 vaccination. The origin of the receptors is an adult in good health.

The chain joins TRBV25-1 to TRBJ1-1; D is unclear. CDR3 length equals 13 residues. CDR1 is MGHDK, CDR2 SYGVNS, per germline. V was pared by 2 bases and J by 6 bases, with 10 bases between. CDR3 residues: CASSEGMSSEAFF. CDR3 in DNA: TGTGCCAGCAGTGAAGGAATGTCATCTGAAGCTTTCTTT. Full variable domain (outside the CDR3, taken from reference TRBV25-1 and TRBJ1-1): EADIYQTPRYLVIGTGKKITLECSQTMGHDKMYWYQQDPGMELHLIHYSYGVNSTEKGDLSSESTVSRIRTEHFPLTLESARPSHTSQYLCASSEGMSSEAFFGQGTRLTVV.

The chain is built from TRBV9 and TRBJ2-6; D gene unclear. V lost 4 bases, J lost 0 bases, and 8 bases lay in between. CDR1 is SGDLS and CDR2 is YYNGEE in the germline V gene. The CDR3 contains 15 residues. CDR3 protein: CASSQVGSGANVLTF. The DNA of the CDR3 is TGTGCCAGCAGCCAGGTTGGCTCTGGGGCCAACGTCCTGACTTTC. Full variable domain (rest looked up from reference TRBV9 and TRBJ2-6): DSGVTQTPKHLITATGQRVTLRCSPRSGDLSVYWYQQSLDQGLQFLIQYYNGEERAKGNILERFSAQQFPDLHSELNLSSLELGDSALYFCASSQVGSGANVLTFGAGSRLTVL.

V and J are TRBV11-2 and TRBJ2-1; 11 nucleotides line up with TRBD2. Germline CDR1 SGHAT, CDR2 FQNNGV. V gave up 1 base and J gave up 6 bases; unmatched junction bases: 5. The CDR3 loop spans 16 amino acids. The chain's CDR3 is CASSLAVAGGSNEQFF. DNA of the CDR3: TGTGCCAGCAGCTTAGCTGTAGCGGGAGGGAGCAATGAGCAGTTCTTC.

The V gene is TRBV4-1, the J gene TRBJ1-5; D may be TRBD1 (5 bases). The V end was cut by 1 base, the J end by 4 bases, with 8 bases between. The CDR3 totals 14 residues. Germline CDR1 MGHRA, CDR2 YSYEKL. This CDR3 is CASSQGQGNQPQHF. The CDR3 DNA follows: TGCGCCAGCAGCCAAGGGCAGGGAAATCAGCCCCAGCATTTT.

The gene calls are TRBV7-2 and TRBJ1-1; D is ambiguous. Trimming removed 5 bases from V and 4 bases from J, with 14 bases in between. Looked up from germline, CDR1 is SGHTA and CDR2 is FQGNSA. The CDR3 has 14 residues. CDR3 in DNA: TGTGCCAGCAGCCCGCAGATGAGGAGCACTGAAGCTTTCTTT. Amino acid sequence: CASSPQMRSTEAFF.

This clone has a handful of counts. The V gene is TRBV25-1, the J gene TRBJ2-3; 9 nucleotides match TRBD2. Per the germline V gene, CDR1 is MGHDK and CDR2 is SYGVNS. V dropped 3 bases and J dropped 3; count of bases not matched to a gene: 4. The CDR3 runs to 15 residues. CDR3 bases: TGTGCCAGCAGTGATCTAGCGGGGATGACAGATACGCAGTATTTT. It codes for CASSDLAGMTDTQYF.

In its sample, this clone was seen once. The chain joins TRBV18 to TRBJ1-5; the D gene is possibly TRBD1 (6 bases). Trimming removed 4 bases at V and 6 bases at J, with 16 bases between. The CDR3 extends over 15 amino acids. Germline CDR1 and CDR2: KGHSH and LQKENI. The CDR3 DNA follows: TGTGCCAGCTCACTCGGGGGGGCCGCCACTCAGCCCCAGCATTTT. It encodes CASSLGGAATQPQHF.

As for this clone: Other DNA sequences in the sample encode the same CDR3. The V and J genes are TRBV11-2 and TRBJ2-3, with D uncertain. The V end lost 3 bases, the J end lost 5 bases, and 3 bases lay between the germline ends. Germline-derived CDR1 and CDR2 are SGHAT and FQNNGV. This CDR3 spans 11 amino acids. CDR3 in amino acids: CASSLRDTQYF. The CDR3 nucleotides read TGTGCCAGCAGCTTGCGAGATACGCAGTATTTT.

The chain couples TRBV28 to TRBJ1-1; D might be TRBD1 (5 bases). The CDR3 loop spans 12 amino acids. Germline loops: CDR1 MDHEN, CDR2 SYDVKM. Trimming cost V 11 bases and J 0 bases, with 10 bases left between them. CDR3 sequence reads: CASAQVNTEAFF. The CDR3 nucleotides are TGTGCCTCGGCACAGGTGAACACTGAAGCTTTCTTT.

The rearrangement links TRBV4-1 to TRBJ2-1; 14 nucleotides align to TRBD2. The germline gives CDR1 MGHRA, CDR2 YSYEKL. The V gene end was trimmed by 3 bases and the J gene end by 9 bases; junction bases not matched to a gene: 7. The CDR3 contains 16 residues. The CDR3 here is CASSHAGLAGASEQFF. The CDR3, as DNA: TGCGCCAGCAGCCATGCGGGACTAGCGGGAGCGTCTGAGCAGTTCTTC.

The chain uses TRBV5-1 and TRBJ2-7; the D call may be TRBD1 or TRBD2 (5 bases each). The V end lost 2 bases, the J end lost 3 bases, and 12 bases lay between the germline ends. CDR1 is SGHRS and CDR2 is YFSETQ in the germline V gene. CDR3 length: 14 residues. The CDR3 sequence is CASSLGGQVYEQYF. The CDR3 DNA reads TGCGCCAGCAGCTTAGGAGGACAAGTCTACGAGCAGTACTTC.

V gene TRBV9 combines with J gene TRBJ1-2; D is unresolved. The ends were cut back, 3 bases at V and 7 bases at J, with 19 bases in the middle. The germline gives CDR1 SGDLS, CDR2 YYNGEE. This CDR3 has 15 amino acids. The CDR3 reads CASSADPNVSSGYTF. CDR3 sequence (DNA): TGTGCCAGCAGCGCAGATCCGAATGTTTCGAGTGGCTACACCTTC.

The V call is TRBV3-1 (or the pseudogene TRBV3-2), the J call TRBJ1-6, with D possibly matching TRBD1 (6 bases). Between the trimmed V and J ends, which lost 0 bases and 2 bases, there was a span of 8 bases. The V gene's germline CDR1 is LGHDT and CDR2 YNNKEL (reference sequence). There are 16 residues in the CDR3. The CDR3 DNA reads as TGTGCCAGCAGCCAAGAGGGACAAGCCTATAATTCACCCCTCCACTTT. Its protein is CASSQEGQAYNSPLHF.

This clone was recorded once. V is TRBV24-1 and J is TRBJ1-5; D is unresolved. V dropped 2 bases and J dropped 0 bases, with 10 bases sitting between them. This CDR3 region has 16 residues. Germline V gene data show CDR1 as KGHDR and CDR2 as SFDVKD. The CDR3 sequence: CATSDYGSYSNQPQHF. CDR3 in DNA: TGTGCCACCAGTGATTACGGCAGTTATAGCAATCAGCCCCAGCATTTT.

The chain uses TRBV6-1 and TRBJ1-5, with 7 bases aligning to TRBD1. CDR3 size: 16 residues. The germline V gene has CDR1 MNHNS and CDR2 SASEGT. V shed 0 bases, J shed 0 bases, and the junction held 2 bases outside the gene matches. DNA of the CDR3: TGTGCCAGCAGTGAAGCAGGGACAGCTAGCAATCAGCCCCAGCATTTT. This codes for CASSEAGTASNQPQHF.